This T cell receptor (beta chain) was recorded in a study of molecular identifiers for immune sequencing clone quantification. Methods described previously were used for bulk TCR libraries, and listed TCR primers were applied. MiXCR, applied by TCRdb to the PCR reads, yields one record per CDR3 protein. In the table there are under 800,000 distinct CDR3 sequences, about 25% of which are singletons. Germline loops: CDR1 DFQATT, CDR2 SNEGSKA (reference sequence). CDR3 length equals 16 residues. Trimming cost V 8 bases and J 7 bases, with 27 bases left between them. This TCR derives from a human donor in good health. Some libraries in this study had Jurkat cell RNA spiked in. The chain employs TRBV20-1 and TRBJ2-1, with D hard to call. Sequenced sample: naive CD8+ T cells from blood, with Jurkat cell RNA spiked in. The subset: FACS-sorted CD8+CD4-CCR7+CD45RA+ naive T cells. CDR3 sequence reads: CSPATAYLVSANEQFF. The CDR3 bases are TGCAGTCCTGCGACCGCTTACCTCGTTTCTGCTAATGAGCAGTTCTTC.